The entry below gives a single T cell receptor (beta chain) sequence along with its context. The V gene lost 3 bases and the J gene lost 6 bases, with 14 bases spanning the gap. Germline lookup yields CDR1 LNHDA and CDR2 SQIVND (reference sequence). CDR3 length: 14 residues. This entry belongs to a study of T cell responses to AZD1222 COVID-19 vaccine. Clones were sequenced by immunoSEQ multiplex PCR, and TCRdb holds only the in-frame ones, with some missing. The sample holds about 150,000 clones, about nine tenths seen once. This clonotype was sampled from an adult who received the AZD1222 COVID-19 vaccine. The specimen was peripheral blood, collected 28 days after the second AZD1222 dose. This chain links TRBV19 with TRBJ1-2; no firm D call. The CDR3 DNA reads as TGTGCCAGTAGTATTGAACGCCCGGAGGATGGCTACACCTTC. Encoded protein: CASSIERPEDGYTF. The complete variable domain, with remaining parts taken from reference TRBV19 and TRBJ1-2, reads DGGITQSPKYLFRKEGQNVTLSCEQNLNHDAMYWYRQDPGQGLRLIYYSQIVNDFQKGDIAEGYSVSREKKESFPLTVTSAQKNPTAFYLCASSIERPEDGYTFGSGTRLTVV.